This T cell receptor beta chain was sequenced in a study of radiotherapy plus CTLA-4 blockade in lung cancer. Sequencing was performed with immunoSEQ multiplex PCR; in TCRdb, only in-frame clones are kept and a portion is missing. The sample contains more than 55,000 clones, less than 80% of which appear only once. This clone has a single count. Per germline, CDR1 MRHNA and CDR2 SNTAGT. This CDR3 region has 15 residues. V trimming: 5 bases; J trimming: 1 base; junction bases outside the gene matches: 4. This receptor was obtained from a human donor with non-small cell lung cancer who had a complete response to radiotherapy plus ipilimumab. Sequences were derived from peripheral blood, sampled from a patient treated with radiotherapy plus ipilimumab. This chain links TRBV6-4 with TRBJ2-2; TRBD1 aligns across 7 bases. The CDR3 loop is CASSPGTVNTGELFF. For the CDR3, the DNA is TGTGCCAGCAGTCCCGGGACAGTGAACACCGGGGAGCTGTTTTTT.